This passage covers 10 T cell receptor beta chains from one sample sequenced in a study of cytomegalovirus exposure and HLA in healthy donors. Use of 60 Vbeta and 13 Jbeta primers characterized the PCR. Profiling relied on immunoSEQ multiplex PCR, and the TCRdb table lists in-frame clones only, not all of them. This repertoire shows tens of thousands of clones, roughly 80% found once; its top ten account for about 1.2%. The sequencing input was PBMCs. The receptors stem from a girl aged 2 to 10 in good health and CMV-seropositive.

This clone showed up just once. This chain connects TRBV7-9 to TRBJ1-1; weak D call: TRBD1 (5 bases). The CDR3 runs 14 residues. Looked up from germline, CDR1 is SEHNR and CDR2 is FQNEAQ (reference sequence). The V end lost 3 bases, the J end lost 6 bases, and 14 bases lay between the germline ends. This chain's CDR3 is CASSFGGGVPEAFF. In nucleotides, the CDR3 is TGTGCCAGCAGCTTCGGGGGAGGGGTCCCTGAAGCTTTCTTT.

The chain employs TRBV19 and TRBJ2-3, with a possible D match to TRBD2 (6 bases). V shed 7 bases and J shed 2 bases, with 10 bases lying between them. The CDR3 covers 13 residues. CDR1 and CDR2 from the germline V gene are LNHDA and SQIVND (reference sequence). In nucleotides, the CDR3 is TGTGCCAGTATGGGGCGGGACACAGATACGCAGTATTTT. Protein product: CASMGRDTDTQYF.

The chain uses TRBV14 and TRBJ1-6, with 8 bases lining up with TRBD1. The ends lost 4 bases at V and 9 bases at J; junction bases unmatched: 5. CDR1 and CDR2 from the germline V gene are SGHDN and FVKESK. CDR3 length: 14 amino acids. The CDR3 DNA sequence: TGTGCCAGCAGCCCAGGGACAGGCGGTTCACCCCTCCACTTT. Translating gives CASSPGTGGSPLHF. Complete variable domain (other parts from reference TRBV14 and TRBJ1-6): EAGVTQFPSHSVIEKGQTVTLRCDPISGHDNLYWYRRVMGKEIKFLLHFVKESKQDESGMPNNRFLAERTGGTYSTLKVQPAELEDSGVYFCASSPGTGGSPLHFGNGTRLTVT.

This rearrangement joins TRBV30 to TRBJ2-1; TRBD2 aligns across 9 bases. The J segment lost 10 bases and the V segment lost 4 bases, leaving 8 bases of the junction unmatched. CDR3 size: 13 residues. Germline assignment: CDR1 GTSNPN and CDR2 SVGIG (reference sequence). The CDR3 reads CAWKGLAAGEQFF. The CDR3 region has the DNA TGTGCCTGGAAGGGACTAGCCGCCGGAGAGCAGTTCTTC.

The chain joins TRBV7-2 to TRBJ1-2; tentative D call: TRBD1 (5 bases). The CDR3 consists of 15 residues. Germline values: CDR1 SGHTA, CDR2 FQGNSA. The V gene lost 7 bases and the J gene lost 6 bases, with 21 bases spanning the gap. Here the CDR3 DNA reads TGTGCCAGCACACAATTAAGGGGTCAGGGTCATGGCTACACCTTC. This encodes CASTQLRGQGHGYTF.

The chain uses TRBV5-6 and TRBJ1-1; 8 nucleotides match TRBD1. The CDR3 totals 15 residues. The germline V gene has CDR1 SGHDT and CDR2 YYEEEE. V shed 1 base, J shed 1 base, and the junction held 3 bases outside the gene matches. The CDR3 protein is CASSLPGQGNTEAFF. In nucleotides, the CDR3 is TGTGCCAGCAGCTTGCCCGGACAGGGGAACACTGAAGCTTTCTTT.

This clone was recorded a few times. The chain couples TRBV19 to TRBJ1-5, with TRBD1 as a possible D gene (6 bases). Trimming left V 7 bases short and J 2 bases short, with 15 bases between. This CDR3 contains 15 residues. CDR1 is LNHDA and CDR2 is SQIVND in the germline V gene (reference sequence). CDR3 in amino acids: CASNQGTMGNQPQHF. DNA of the CDR3: TGTGCCAGTAATCAGGGGACGATGGGCAATCAGCCCCAGCATTTT. The complete variable domain, with remaining parts taken from reference TRBV19 and TRBJ1-5, reads DGGITQSPKYLFRKEGQNVTLSCEQNLNHDAMYWYRQDPGQGLRLIYYSQIVNDFQKGDIAEGYSVSREKKESFPLTVTSAQKNPTAFYLCASNQGTMGNQPQHFGDGTRLSIL.

The genes are TRBV7-2 and TRBJ1-1; D not resolved. Trimming removed 2 bases at V and 8 bases at J, with 9 bases between. There are 12 residues in the CDR3. Germline CDR1 is SGHTA and CDR2 is FQGNSA. DNA of the CDR3: TGTGCCAGCAGCTTATCCAGAGGCGAAGCTTTCTTT. Translated, it gives CASSLSRGEAFF.

J is TRBJ1-5 and V is TRBV7-9, with a weak D call TRBD1 (6 bases). Trimming took off 3 bases at V and 10 bases at J, with 13 bases between the two ends. The CDR3 totals 13 residues. Germline values: CDR1 SEHNR, CDR2 FQNEAQ (reference sequence). The CDR3 bases are TGTGCCAGCAGCTTGGCAGGGGTGGGTCCCCAGCATTTT. It translates to CASSLAGVGPQHF.

The chain combines TRBV11-2 with TRBJ1-1; TRBD1 aligns across 8 bases. The CDR3 has 14 residues. Germline-derived CDR1 and CDR2 are SGHAT and FQNNGV. Trimming took 1 base from V and 6 from J; bases not matched to a gene: 4. CDR3 DNA sequence: TGTGCCAGCAGCTTAGCCCCGACAGGGGCTGAAGCTTTCTTT. Amino acids: CASSLAPTGAEAFF.